This note documents a single TCR beta chain sequence. This entry is derived from a study of T cell responses to AZD1222 COVID-19 vaccine. Overall study context: Whether given at about 4 or about 12 weeks, second doses were pooled.

Assay: immunoSEQ multiplex PCR; the TCRdb copy retains only in-frame clones and omits some. The sample includes about 140,000 clones, 80% to 95% of them seen just once. The germline V gene has CDR1 MNHEY and CDR2 SVGAGI. There are 14 residues in the CDR3. V lost 2 bases and J 4 bases, leaving 11 bases between the germline ends. Specimen: peripheral blood, collected on day 0 of AZD1222 vaccination. The V call is TRBV6-5, the J call TRBJ2-5; the D call may be TRBD1 or TRBD2 (5 bases each). The sequence was obtained from an adult in good health. The CDR3 coding sequence is TGTGCCAGCAGTTACGCCAGGGACGGAGAGACCCAGTACTTC. This codes for CASSYARDGETQYF.